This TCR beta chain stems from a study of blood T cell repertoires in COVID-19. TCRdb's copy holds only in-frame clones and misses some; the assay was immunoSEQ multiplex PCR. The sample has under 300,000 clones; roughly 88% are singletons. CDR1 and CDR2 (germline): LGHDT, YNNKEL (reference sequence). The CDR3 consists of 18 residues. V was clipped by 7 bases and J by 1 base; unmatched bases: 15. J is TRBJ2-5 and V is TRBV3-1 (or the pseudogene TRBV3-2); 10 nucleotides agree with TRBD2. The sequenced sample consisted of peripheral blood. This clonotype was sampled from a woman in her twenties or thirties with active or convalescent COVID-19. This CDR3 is CASTRSTFSGGPQETQYF. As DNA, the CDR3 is TGTGCCAGCACCCGTTCAACCTTTAGCGGGGGGCCCCAAGAGACCCAGTACTTC.